This TCR beta chain came from a study of blood T cell repertoires in COVID-19. Study-level background: T cells, B-cell-depleted T cells, or PBMCs supplied cDNA or gDNA.

Patients in Seattle were enrolled during active infection, then followed longitudinally. In the original analysis: Reference gene primer amplification in the assay estimated nucleated cell counts. TCRdb's table, derived via immunoSEQ multiplex PCR, lists solely in-frame clones and lacks some. V and J calls plus clone size are reproduced from that table; the DNA served to infer D and trimming. The table shows some 290,000 clones, with roughly 90% occurring only once. Germline assignment: CDR1 SNHLY and CDR2 FYNNEI. The CDR3 length is 12 residues. The ends lost 6 bases at V and 6 bases at J; junction bases unmatched: 5.

This sequence joins TRBV2 and TRBJ2-7, with 7 bases aligning to TRBD1. The receptor was derived from a woman aged 25 to 39 with COVID-19, enrolled during active disease. Sequenced: peripheral blood. CDR3 residues: CASSPTGPEQYF. As DNA, the CDR3 is TGTGCCAGCAGCCCGACAGGGCCCGAGCAGTACTTC.